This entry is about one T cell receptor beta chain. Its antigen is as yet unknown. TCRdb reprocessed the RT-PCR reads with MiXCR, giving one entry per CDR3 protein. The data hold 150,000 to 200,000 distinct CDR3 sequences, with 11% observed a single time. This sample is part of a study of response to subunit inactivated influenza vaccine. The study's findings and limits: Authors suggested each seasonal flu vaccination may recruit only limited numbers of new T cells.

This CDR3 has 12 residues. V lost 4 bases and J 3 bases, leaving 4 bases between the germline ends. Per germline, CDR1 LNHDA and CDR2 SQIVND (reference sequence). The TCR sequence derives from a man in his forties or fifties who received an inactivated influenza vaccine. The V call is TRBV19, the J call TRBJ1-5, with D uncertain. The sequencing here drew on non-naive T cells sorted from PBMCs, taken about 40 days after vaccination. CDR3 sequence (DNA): TGTGCCAGTAGTACCTACAATCAGCCCCAGCATTTT. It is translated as CASSTYNQPQHF.